This T cell receptor (beta chain) was retrieved from a study of regulatory T cells in long-lasting Graves disease. Study-wide findings and caveats: Persistent disease samples used TRBV28, TRBJ1-2 and TRBJ2-5 preferentially. No thyroid tissue was studied; the work used peripheral blood only.

Construction of TCR beta libraries relied on iRepertoire HTBI primers and on Arm-PCR targeting CDR3 regions. Via MiXCR, TCRdb re-called the multiplex PCR reads, giving one row per CDR3 protein. The sample lists 350,000 to 500,000 distinct CDR3 sequences, 14% seen once, with roughly a sixth in the top ten. Regarding this clonotype: Its antigen is unknown.

The time point: newly diagnosed GD, antithyroid drugs for less than 3 months. PBMCs were the source of the RNA used for TCR sequencing. The CDR3 spans 17 residues. Deletions cut 0 bases from V and 7 bases from J, with 21 bases between. Germline V gives CDR1 MGHRA, CDR2 YSYEKL. These data also formed part of another study, on T cells in Graves' hyperthyroidism and ophthalmopathy. That source adds: Exclusion followed for patients with uncontrolled infection, other autoimmune disease, pregnancy or lactation. When the TCR CDR3 underwent first-round RT-PCR, the HTBI primer set was used.

Source: peripheral blood mononuclear cells (PBMCs), taken at new diagnosis, from a patient treated with antithyroid drugs. The clonotype originates from a woman between 45 and 60 years old with Graves disease. The chain joins TRBV4-1 to TRBJ2-5; the D gene could be TRBD1 or TRBD2 (5 bases each). The CDR3 is CASSQDSFKGPRATQYF. CDR3 nucleotide sequence: TGCGCCAGCAGCCAAGATAGTTTTAAGGGACCCAGGGCGACCCAGTACTTC.